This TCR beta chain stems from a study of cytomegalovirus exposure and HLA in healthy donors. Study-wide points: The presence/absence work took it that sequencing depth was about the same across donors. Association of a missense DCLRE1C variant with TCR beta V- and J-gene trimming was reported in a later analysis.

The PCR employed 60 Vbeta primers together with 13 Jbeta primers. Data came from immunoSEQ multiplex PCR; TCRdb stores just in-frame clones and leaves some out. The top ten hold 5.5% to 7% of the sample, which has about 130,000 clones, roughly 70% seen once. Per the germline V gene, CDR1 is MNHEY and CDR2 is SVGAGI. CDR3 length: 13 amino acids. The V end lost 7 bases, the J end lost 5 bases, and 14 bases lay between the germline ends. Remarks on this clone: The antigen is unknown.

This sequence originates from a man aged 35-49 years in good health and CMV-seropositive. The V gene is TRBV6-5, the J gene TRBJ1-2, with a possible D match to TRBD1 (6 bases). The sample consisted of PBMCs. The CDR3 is CASTYGQGYGYTF. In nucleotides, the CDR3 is TGTGCCAGCACCTACGGGCAGGGGTATGGCTACACCTTC.